These 3 T cell receptor beta chains came from one sample sequenced in a study of Tregs in tolerant kidney transplant recipients. Mixed chimerism was transient after nonmyeloablative marrow transplants from related graft donors. TCRdb keeps only in-frame clones here, not all; method: immunoSEQ multiplex PCR. The sample table includes about 23,000 clones. The sequencing here drew on CD4+ T cells from blood (PBMCs), taken 6 months after the transplant. These receptors originate from a human patient who received a combined kidney and bone marrow transplant. Some T cells may be supplied by the graft donor.

A word on this clone: The read ends 3 residues early relative to the CDR3; the germline J gene fills the gap. The J gene is TRBJ1-6, the V gene TRBV5-4; D perhaps matches TRBD1 (6 bases). There are 15 residues in the CDR3. Trimming stripped 4 bases from V and 10 bases from J, with 18 bases between. Per the germline V gene, CDR1 is SGHNT and CDR2 is YYREEE (reference sequence). The sequenced part of the CDR3 DNA is TGTGCCAGCAGCACCGCAGGGGCAGGGAACTCACCC. Protein product: CASSTAGAGNSP. The whole CDR3 protein is CASSTAGAGNSPLHF.

Points on this clone: With the read ending 3 residues before the CDR3 end, the germline J gene is used to fill in that end. The chain recombines TRBV20-1 with TRBJ2-4; 8 nucleotides agree with TRBD1. This CDR3 spans 13 amino acids. With V trimmed by 3 bases and J by 4 bases, 2 bases remained unmatched. CDR1 is DFQATT, CDR2 SNEGSKA, per germline (reference sequence). The chain's CDR3 is CSARDRAKNIQYF. Partial CDR3 DNA: TGCAGTGCTAGGGACAGGGCTAAAAACATT.

Notes on this clone: Read coverage stops 3 residues before the CDR3 terminus; the germline J gene supplies the remainder. The chain has TRBV7-2 and TRBJ2-7; TRBD1 aligns across 8 bases. This CDR3 has 14 amino acids. With V trimmed by 5 bases and J by 0 bases, 3 bases remained unmatched. Germline-derived CDR1 and CDR2 are SGHTA and FQGNSA. Here the CDR3 reads CASSRGTGSYEQYF. The part of the CDR3 DNA that was read is TGTGCCAGCAGCCGAGGGACAGGCTCCTACGAG.